Listed here are 14 T cell receptor beta chains from one sample, sequenced in a study of PD-L1 blockade in urothelial cancer. Produced via immunoSEQ multiplex PCR; TCRdb's table is partial and in-frame only. The repertoire holds 100,000 to 150,000 clones, with roughly 83% as singletons. Time point noted: peripheral blood 6 weeks after treatment start. The sample consisted of PBMCs, taken around atezolizumab (anti-PD-L1) treatment. These receptors all come from a man aged 45-60 years with urothelial cancer.

J is TRBJ2-2 and V is TRBV19; 9 bases are shared with TRBD1. Germline loops: CDR1 LNHDA, CDR2 SQIVND (reference sequence). The CDR3 sequence is 15 residues long. Germline trimming cut 3 bases from V and 6 bases from J; bases unmatched to any gene: 5. The CDR3: CASSMRDRESGELFF. CDR3 coding DNA: TGTGCCAGTAGTATGCGGGACAGGGAATCCGGGGAGCTGTTTTTT.

The V and J genes are TRBV6-6 and TRBJ1-5; D is possibly TRBD1 (6 bases). Trimming shortened V by 6 bases and J by 2 bases, and 17 bases separated the two germline ends. Germline values: CDR1 MNHNY, CDR2 SVGAGI (reference sequence). The CDR3 has 16 residues. In DNA form, the CDR3 reads TGTGCCAGCAGGCAAACTACAGGGTCTGGCAATCAGCCCCAGCATTTT. Translation: CASRQTTGSGNQPQHF.

A single count supports this clone. The same CDR3 arises from other DNA sequences in this sample as well. The V call is TRBV7-3, the J call TRBJ2-7; 7 bases agree with TRBD2. The CDR3 totals 17 residues. Germline V lookup: CDR1 SGHTA, CDR2 FQGTGA. J lost 1 base, V lost 3 bases, and 12 bases had no gene match. This chain's CDR3 is CASSLGTGGLGSYEQYF. The CDR3, as DNA: TGTGCCAGCAGCTTGGGAACGGGAGGTTTGGGATCCTACGAGCAGTACTTC.

V gene TRBV30 combines with J gene TRBJ2-7; D might be TRBD2 (5 bases). The CDR3 is 15 amino acids. The V and J ends lost 3 bases and 1 base respectively, with 16 bases between them. Germline V gene lookup returns CDR1 GTSNPN and CDR2 SVGIG (reference sequence). Here the CDR3 DNA reads TGTGCCTGGAGCGTGGGCAGCGGACGTTCCTACGAGCAGTACTTC. Translated: CAWSVGSGRSYEQYF. The full variable domain, in which reference TRBV30 and TRBJ2-7 provide the parts outside the CDR3, is SQTIHQWPATLVQPVGSPLSLECTVEGTSNPNLYWYRQAAGRGLQLLFYSVGIGQISSEVPQNLSASRPQDRQFILSSKKLLLSDSGFYLCAWSVGSGRSYEQYFGPGTRLTVT.

This clone occurred once. The gene calls are TRBV20-1 and TRBJ2-7; 7 nucleotides agree with TRBD1. CDR3 length: 11 amino acids. Per the germline V gene, CDR1 is DFQATT and CDR2 is SNEGSKA (reference sequence). V dropped 5 bases and J dropped 2; count of bases not matched to a gene: 0. CDR3 in amino acids: CSAGTAYEQYF. DNA for the CDR3: TGCAGTGCTGGGACAGCCTACGAGCAGTACTTC.

The chain is built from TRBV19 and TRBJ2-6; D is perhaps TRBD2 (6 bases). V lost 6 bases and J 2 bases, leaving 17 bases between the germline ends. This CDR3 has 17 residues. Germline assignment: CDR1 LNHDA and CDR2 SQIVND (reference sequence). CDR3 sequence: CASRREGLITGANVLTF. For the CDR3, the DNA is TGTGCCAGTAGGCGGGAAGGGTTGATAACTGGGGCCAACGTCCTGACTTTC. Filled out from reference TRBV19 and TRBJ2-6, the complete variable domain reads DGGITQSPKYLFRKEGQNVTLSCEQNLNHDAMYWYRQDPGQGLRLIYYSQIVNDFQKGDIAEGYSVSREKKESFPLTVTSAQKNPTAFYLCASRREGLITGANVLTFGAGSRLTVL.

The chain is built from TRBV30 and TRBJ1-5; D is uncertain. CDR1 is GTSNPN, CDR2 SVGIG, per germline (reference sequence). Between the trimmed V and J ends, which lost 2 bases and 3 bases, there was a span of 8 bases. The CDR3 covers 13 residues. This CDR3 is CAWSSQVNQPQHF. CDR3 coding DNA: TGTGCCTGGAGTTCTCAGGTCAATCAGCCCCAGCATTTT. Variable domain in full (rest from reference TRBV30 and TRBJ1-5): SQTIHQWPATLVQPVGSPLSLECTVEGTSNPNLYWYRQAAGRGLQLLFYSVGIGQISSEVPQNLSASRPQDRQFILSSKKLLLSDSGFYLCAWSSQVNQPQHFGDGTRLSIL.

The V gene is TRBV6-7, the J gene TRBJ2-3; D possibly corresponds to TRBD2 (5 bases). TRBV6-7 is an ORF; its function is uncertain. This CDR3 has 11 residues. DNA of the CDR3: TGTGCTTCGGGGTACTCAGATACGCAGTATTTT. The encoded protein is CASGYSDTQYF.

The chain is built from TRBV19 and TRBJ2-5, with 16 bases fitting TRBD2. The CDR3 is 17 amino acids. V dropped 7 bases and J dropped 5; count of bases not matched to a gene: 10. Per the germline V gene, CDR1 is LNHDA and CDR2 is SQIVND (reference sequence). The CDR3 region has the DNA TGTGCCAGTACTCCCGGGACTAGCGGGAGGGCCTTCGAGACCCAGTACTTC. Translation gives CASTPGTSGRAFETQYF.

Of note for this clone: Other nucleotide sequences from this sample produce the same CDR3. The V and J genes are TRBV6-5 and TRBJ1-1, with D maybe TRBD1 (6 bases). V was pared by 0 bases and J by 7 bases, with 12 bases between. Germline assignment: CDR1 MNHEY and CDR2 SVGAGI. This CDR3 is built from 14 residues. This CDR3 reads CASSYSSGAIEAFF. CDR3 DNA sequence: TGTGCCAGCAGTTACTCTTCAGGGGCGATTGAAGCTTTCTTT.

This clone came up a few times. The chain is built from TRBV28 and TRBJ2-1; D perhaps matches TRBD2 (7 bases). Trimming took off 4 bases at V and 7 bases at J, with 17 bases between the two ends. This CDR3 comprises 15 residues. Germline V gene data show CDR1 as MDHEN and CDR2 as SYDVKM. The CDR3 nucleotides read TGTGCCAGCAGTTCTCTAGCGGAGGGGACAAATGAGCAGTTCTTC. Its protein is CASSSLAEGTNEQFF.

The chain is built from TRBV28 and TRBJ1-4; D remains ambiguous. The V gene's germline CDR1 is MDHEN and CDR2 SYDVKM. The V gene lost 5 bases and the J gene lost 3 bases, with 13 bases spanning the gap. The CDR3 runs 15 residues. Here the CDR3 DNA reads TGTGCCAGCAGTCCCGGAGGGTGGGCTAATGAAAAACTGTTTTTT. Protein product: CASSPGGWANEKLFF.

The V and J genes are TRBV10-2 and TRBJ1-5; D unclear. Germline V CDR1 and CDR2: WSHSY, SAAADI. The CDR3 extends over 12 amino acids. V shed 10 bases and J shed 7 bases, with 14 bases lying between them. Here the CDR3 DNA reads TGCGCCACCACGACTGGCGGGCAGCCCCAGCATTTT. This translates into CATTTGGQPQHF.

The rearrangement links TRBV4-2 to TRBJ2-1; the D gene is possibly TRBD1 (6 bases). This CDR3 is 15 amino acids long. Looked up from germline, CDR1 is LGHNA and CDR2 is YNFKEQ. V dropped 4 bases and J dropped 7 bases, with 17 bases sitting between them. CDR3 amino acids: CASSLAALTGNEQFF. The CDR3 DNA reads TGTGCCAGCAGCCTTGCCGCTTTAACAGGGAATGAGCAGTTCTTC.